The 25 T cell receptor beta chains reported below all come from one sample, sequenced in a study of control samples from healthy donors and cancer patients. Assay used: immunoSEQ multiplex PCR; TCRdb lists only in-frame clones, some missing. The repertoire holds around 58,000 clones, with roughly 95% as singletons. Source material: blood. These receptors originate from a young woman in good health.

This rearrangement joins TRBV30 to TRBJ1-2, with 7 nucleotides matching TRBD1. The CDR3 is made up of 14 amino acids. The junction had 10 bases not matched to a gene; V was cut back by 4 bases and J by 5 bases. CDR1 is GTSNPN and CDR2 is SVGIG in the germline V gene (reference sequence). CDR3 protein: CAWIPGQVKYGYTF. CDR3 sequence (DNA): TGTGCCTGGATACCAGGACAGGTTAAGTATGGCTACACCTTC.

V gene TRBV29-1 combines with J gene TRBJ1-1, with D maybe TRBD1 (6 bases). The V end lost 6 bases, the J end lost 3 bases, and 14 bases lay between the germline ends. The CDR3 covers 13 residues. Germline V gives CDR1 SQVTM, CDR2 ANQGSEA. CDR3 nucleotides: TGCAGCGTACCGACAGGTCCCTACACTGAAGCTTTCTTT. It codes for CSVPTGPYTEAFF.

The J gene is TRBJ1-2, the V gene TRBV27, with D tentatively TRBD1 (6 bases). CDR3 length: 14 amino acids. Germline V gene lookup returns CDR1 MNHEY and CDR2 SMNVEV (reference sequence). V dropped 4 bases and J dropped 4 bases, with 13 bases sitting between them. The CDR3 region is CASSSGTYFYGYTF. Here the CDR3 DNA reads TGTGCCAGCAGTTCCGGGACATATTTCTATGGCTACACCTTC.

The gene calls are TRBV19 and TRBJ2-2; the D gene is possibly TRBD2 (5 bases). V gave up 5 bases and J gave up 0 bases, with 13 bases separating them. The germline CDR1 and CDR2 sequences are LNHDA and SQIVND (reference sequence). There are 16 residues in the CDR3. CDR3 nucleotides: TGTGCCAGTAGTCCCCGGAGGTTTTCGAACACCGGGGAGCTGTTTTTT. Its protein is CASSPRRFSNTGELFF.

The chain recombines TRBV7-2 with TRBJ1-4; D call uncertain. V lost 1 base and J 0 bases, leaving 15 bases between the germline ends. Looked up from germline, CDR1 is SGHTA and CDR2 is FQGNSA. The CDR3 consists of 18 residues. CDR3 coding DNA: TGTGCCAGCAGCTTAGGGGTTACTTCAGTTGCAACTAATGAAAAACTGTTTTTT. It yields the protein CASSLGVTSVATNEKLFF.

This clone was seen a single time. Other nucleotide sequences in the sample specify the same CDR3. V and J are TRBV29-1 and TRBJ1-1; D remains unclear. V shed 6 bases and J shed 0 bases, with 11 bases lying between them. Germline assignment: CDR1 SQVTM and CDR2 ANQGSEA. The CDR3 runs 13 residues. For the CDR3, the DNA is TGCAGCGTGGGTGGCAGGATGAACACTGAAGCTTTCTTT. It encodes CSVGGRMNTEAFF.

The rearrangement uses TRBV12-5 and TRBJ1-2; 7 bases align to TRBD1. Germline CDR1 and CDR2: LGHNT and FRNRAP. J lost 9 bases, V lost 6 bases, and 10 bases had no gene match. CDR3 size: 13 residues. Here the CDR3 DNA reads TGTGCTAGTGGCCCAGGGGGGGCGCTCCGCTACACCTTC. Translation: CASGPGGALRYTF.

The gene calls are TRBV6-2 or TRBV6-3 and TRBJ1-3; no reliable D call. Germline values: CDR1 MNHEY, CDR2 SVGEGT. The V and J ends lost 2 bases and 7 bases respectively, with 12 bases between them. The CDR3 runs 14 residues. The CDR3: CASSYGRGRNTIYF. CDR3 coding DNA: TGTGCCAGCAGTTACGGACGAGGCCGGAACACCATATATTTT.

CDR3 DNA sequence: TGTGCCATGGCCCCTAGCGGGGGGGTGAACACCGGGGAGCTGTTTTTT. Translating gives CAMAPSGGVNTGELFF. The chain joins TRBV10-3 to TRBJ2-2; 12 nucleotides match TRBD2. There are 16 residues in the CDR3. CDR1 is ENHRY, CDR2 SYGVKD, per germline. V shed 9 bases and J 1 base; nucleotides not matched to a gene: 6.

V and J are TRBV19 and TRBJ1-2; D unresolved. The CDR3 is 13 residues long. Trimming pared 4 bases from V and 1 base from J, leaving 7 bases between. CDR1 and CDR2 (germline): LNHDA, SQIVND (reference sequence). CDR3 nucleotide sequence: TGTGCCAGTAGTACTCAGATTAACTATGGCTACACCTTC. Encoded protein: CASSTQINYGYTF.

This rearrangement joins TRBV19 to TRBJ1-2; tentative D call: TRBD1 (5 bases). V lost 4 bases and J lost 5, with 8 bases in between. The CDR3 loop spans 12 amino acids. Germline V gene lookup returns CDR1 LNHDA and CDR2 SQIVND (reference sequence). DNA of the CDR3: TGTGCCAGTAGTAGTCAGGGATATGGCTACACCTTC. It specifies CASSSQGYGYTF. The full variable domain, in which reference TRBV19 and TRBJ1-2 provide the parts outside the CDR3, is DGGITQSPKYLFRKEGQNVTLSCEQNLNHDAMYWYRQDPGQGLRLIYYSQIVNDFQKGDIAEGYSVSREKKESFPLTVTSAQKNPTAFYLCASSSQGYGYTFGSGTRLTVV.

The genes are TRBV7-9 and TRBJ1-1; 9 positions agree with TRBD1. V lost 3 bases and J lost 11; bases outside the gene matches: 4. Looked up from germline, CDR1 is SEHNR and CDR2 is FQNEAQ (reference sequence). This CDR3 region has 12 residues. CDR3 loop: CASSLTGGSAFF. The CDR3 bases are TGTGCCAGCAGCTTGACAGGGGGGTCTGCTTTCTTT.

Here the CDR3 DNA reads TGTGCCAGCAGCAGTCGGACGGATGAAAAACTGTTTTTT. It codes for CASSSRTDEKLFF. The genes are TRBV7-9 and TRBJ1-4; D unresolved. Germline CDR1 is SEHNR and CDR2 is FQNEAQ (reference sequence). The V end was cut by 5 bases, the J end by 6 bases, with 10 bases between. The CDR3 runs 13 residues. The variable domain in full, with the rest retrieved from reference TRBV7-9 and TRBJ1-4, is DTGVSQNPRHKITKRGQNVTFRCDPISEHNRLYWYRQTLGQGPEFLTYFQNEAQLEKSRLLSDRFSAERPKGSFSTLEIQRTEQGDSAMYLCASSSRTDEKLFFGSGTQLSVL.

This rearrangement joins TRBV7-9 to TRBJ1-2, with D uncertain. Deletions cut 0 bases from V and 8 bases from J, with 10 bases between. CDR3 size: 13 residues. Germline V CDR1 and CDR2: SEHNR, FQNEAQ (reference sequence). CDR3 sequence: CASSLAAWGGYTF. CDR3 bases: TGTGCCAGCAGCTTAGCGGCTTGGGGAGGCTACACCTTC.

The chain is built from TRBV7-9 and TRBJ2-1, with a possible D match to TRBD2 (5 bases). CDR3 length: 17 amino acids. V lost 1 base, J lost 0 bases, and 13 bases lay in between. Germline lookup yields CDR1 SEHNR and CDR2 FQNEAQ (reference sequence). The CDR3 region is CASSLGLTGSSYNEQFF. For the CDR3, the DNA is TGTGCCAGCAGCTTAGGGCTGACTGGGAGCTCCTACAATGAGCAGTTCTTC.

For this clone: Other DNA sequences in this specimen translate into the identical CDR3. V and J are TRBV7-3 and TRBJ2-1, with D possibly being TRBD1 or TRBD2 (6 bases each). The germline CDR1 and CDR2 sequences are SGHTA and FQGTGA. The CDR3 covers 16 residues. The ends were cut back, 5 bases at V and 5 bases at J, with 19 bases in the middle. CDR3 region: CASSHKPGAIDNEQFF. CDR3 DNA sequence: TGTGCCAGCAGCCATAAACCGGGGGCTATCGACAATGAGCAGTTCTTC.

The gene calls are TRBV2 and TRBJ1-1; tentative D call: TRBD1 (5 bases). V was clipped by 8 bases and J by 5 bases, with 12 bases between them. Germline assignment: CDR1 SNHLY and CDR2 FYNNEI. The CDR3 length is 12 residues. The CDR3 protein is CASGRGGTEAFF. In nucleotides, the CDR3 is TGTGCCAGCGGTCGGGGGGGGACTGAAGCTTTCTTT.

The chain has TRBV18 and TRBJ1-1; maybe TRBD1 (5 bases). The CDR3 has 13 residues. Trimming took 6 bases from V and 4 from J, leaving 12 bases between them. Germline CDR1 and CDR2: KGHSH and LQKENI. This CDR3 is CASSWDQGTEAFF. CDR3 sequence (DNA): TGTGCCAGCTCGTGGGACCAGGGCACTGAAGCTTTCTTT. Full variable domain (missing parts from reference TRBV18 and TRBJ1-1): NAGVMQNPRHLVRRRGQEARLRCSPMKGHSHVYWYRQLPEEGLKFMVYLQKENIIDESGMPKERFSAEFPKEGPSILRIQQVVRGDSAAYFCASSWDQGTEAFFGQGTRLTVV.

The V gene is TRBV12-3 or TRBV12-4, the J gene TRBJ2-5, with 12 bases matching TRBD2. CDR3 length equals 12 residues. The V and J ends lost 5 bases and 14 bases, in that order; junction bases with no gene match: 6. CDR3 nucleotide sequence: TGTGCCAGCAGTGCTAGCGGGGGGGTCGTCTACTTC. It specifies CASSASGGVVYF.

The rearrangement uses TRBV10-1 and TRBJ2-2; perhaps TRBD2 as D (5 bases). Deletions cut 4 bases from V and 2 bases from J, with 8 bases between. CDR1 and CDR2 from the germline V gene are WNHNN and SYGVQD (reference sequence). The CDR3 sequence is 14 residues long. Here the CDR3 DNA reads TGCGCCAGCAGTGGGACGGGAAACACCGGGGAGCTGTTTTTT. Encoded protein: CASSGTGNTGELFF.

The V and J genes are TRBV6-2 or TRBV6-3 and TRBJ2-7; D possibly corresponds to TRBD2 (5 bases). The CDR3 consists of 14 residues. Germline CDR1 and CDR2: MNHEY and SVGEGT. V was trimmed by 0 bases and J by 0 bases, leaving 6 bases between them. The CDR3 coding sequence is TGTGCCAGCAGTTACTCGAGGGCCTCCTACGAGCAGTACTTC. It is translated as CASSYSRASYEQYF.

The chain recombines TRBV7-3 with TRBJ1-2; 12 positions match TRBD1. V dropped 0 bases and J dropped 5; count of bases not matched to a gene: 7. The V gene's germline CDR1 is SGHTA and CDR2 FQGTGA. This CDR3 has 17 residues. The chain's CDR3 is CASSLTARGQGAYGYTF. As DNA, the CDR3 is TGTGCCAGCAGCTTAACGGCCCGGGGACAGGGGGCATATGGCTACACCTTC.

The V gene is TRBV2, the J gene TRBJ1-2, with 8 bases lining up with TRBD1. Germline assignment: CDR1 SNHLY and CDR2 FYNNEI. This CDR3 contains 13 residues. The ends lost 7 bases at V and 7 bases at J; junction bases unmatched: 8. CDR3 coding DNA: TGTGCCAGCACCGGACAGGGCTCGCGTGGCTACACCTTC. Translating gives CASTGQGSRGYTF.

The rearrangement links TRBV9 to TRBJ1-2; the D gene is possibly TRBD1 (5 bases). V was shortened by 4 bases and J by 0 bases, with 13 bases between the two germline ends. Germline V gene lookup returns CDR1 SGDLS and CDR2 YYNGEE. CDR3 size: 15 residues. This CDR3 is CASSKIDSPNYGYTF. In DNA, the CDR3 is TGTGCCAGCAGCAAGATCGACAGCCCTAACTATGGCTACACCTTC.

The gene calls are TRBV28 and TRBJ1-2; 9 nucleotides line up with TRBD1. The V gene's germline CDR1 is MDHEN and CDR2 SYDVKM. V gave up 5 bases and J gave up 8 bases; unmatched junction bases: 9. The CDR3 extends over 14 amino acids. In DNA form, the CDR3 reads TGTGCCAGCAGTCCCTGGGACAGGGAATACGGCTACACCTTC. Amino acid sequence: CASSPWDREYGYTF.